Listed here is a single T cell receptor (beta chain). Its antigen is as yet unknown. The sample is drawn from a study of cytomegalovirus exposure and HLA in healthy donors. General study results and limits: According to the study, 150 to 200 TCR beta chains were cytomegalovirus-associated.

PCR used 60 Vbeta primers and 13 Jbeta primers. The data were produced by immunoSEQ multiplex PCR, yet TCRdb's version contains in-frame clones alone and is incomplete. The sample holds 200,000 to 250,000 clones. Material: PBMCs. This TCR came from a woman in her twenties or thirties in good health and CMV-seropositive.

This chain's CDR3 is CASSLIGLAGGIAKNIQYF. DNA for the CDR3: TGTGCCAGCAGCTTAATCGGTCTAGCGGGGGGAATTGCCAAAAACATTCAGTACTTC. The genes are TRBV11-2 and TRBJ2-4; TRBD2 matches 11 bases. The CDR3 loop spans 19 amino acids. Germline lookup yields CDR1 SGHAT and CDR2 FQNNGV. The ends lost 2 bases at V and 1 base at J; junction bases unmatched: 10.